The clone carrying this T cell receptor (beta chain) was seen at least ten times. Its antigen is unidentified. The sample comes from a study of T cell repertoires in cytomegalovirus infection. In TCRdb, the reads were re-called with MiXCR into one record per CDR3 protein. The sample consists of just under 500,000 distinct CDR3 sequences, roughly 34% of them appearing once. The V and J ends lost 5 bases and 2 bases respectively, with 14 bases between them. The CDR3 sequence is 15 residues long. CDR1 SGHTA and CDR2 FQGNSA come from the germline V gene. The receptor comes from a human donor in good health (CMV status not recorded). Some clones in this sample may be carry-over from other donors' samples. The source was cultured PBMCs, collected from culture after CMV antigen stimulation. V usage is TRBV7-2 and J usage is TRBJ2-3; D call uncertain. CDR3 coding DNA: TGTGCCAGCAGCGGTGGGAACGCTATCACAGATACGCAGTATTTT. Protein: CASSGGNAITDTQYF.